The rows below give T cell receptor beta chains drawn from one sample of a study of shared clonotypes between healthy human individuals. Clones were sequenced by immunoSEQ multiplex PCR, and TCRdb holds only the in-frame ones, with some missing. Of about 2 million clones detected, approximately 94% appear once; the ten largest clones hold more than 0.9%. Sequencing was done on a sample of naive CD8+ T cells sorted from blood. These receptors originate from a man younger than 30 in good health. Each CDR3 is given with its conserved first and last residue. The D gene is left open where the match is weak. Only part of the rows carry a size: once, few, many, or a class if the clone is expanded.

D,J,size,V,CDR3,DNA
-,TRBJ2-2,-,TRBV5-1,CASSLAELTGELFF,TGCGCCAGCAGCTTGGCCGAACTTACAGGGGAGCTGTTTTTT
TRBD2,TRBJ2-5,-,TRBV5-1,CASSLSGGARETQYF,TGCGCCAGCAGCCTGAGCGGGGGGGCTCGAGAGACCCAGTACTTC
-,TRBJ1-2,-,TRBV10-3,CAISEGGLTGWDGYTF,TGTGCCATCAGTGAGGGGGGACTTACAGGGTGGGATGGCTACACCTTC
-,TRBJ1-1,-,TRBV19,CAASGEGDLTEAFF,TGTGCCGCGTCCGGGGAGGGAGATTTAACTGAAGCTTTCTTT
-,TRBJ2-7,-,TRBV28,CASRGPSVNEQYF,TGTGCCAGCAGAGGGCCTAGCGTAAACGAGCAGTACTTC
-,TRBJ2-7,-,TRBV27,CASSLSTGLAYEQYF,TGTGCCAGCAGTTTATCCACAGGGCTGGCCTACGAGCAGTACTTC
TRBD1,TRBJ1-5,-,TRBV6-1,CATTGTDSNQPQHF,TGTGCCACGACAGGGACCGATAGCAATCAGCCCCAGCATTTT
-,TRBJ2-2,once,TRBV4-1,CASSHRESFGELFF,TGCGCCAGCAGCCATAGGGAGAGCTTCGGGGAGCTGTTTTTT
-,TRBJ2-5,-,TRBV2,CASSEGVVETQYF,TGTGCCAGCAGTGAAGGAGTGGTAGAGACCCAGTACTTC
TRBD1,TRBJ2-7,-,TRBV13,CASSFGDRIGHEQYF,TGTGCCAGCAGCTTCGGGGACAGAATTGGACACGAGCAGTACTTC
TRBD2,TRBJ2-5,once,TRBV7-9,CASLDGRAQETQYF,TGTGCCAGCCTAGACGGGAGGGCCCAGGAGACCCAGTACTTC
-,TRBJ2-7,-,TRBV5-1,CASSLARGLSYEQYF,TGCGCCAGCAGCTTGGCCAGAGGACTCTCCTACGAGCAGTACTTC
-,TRBJ2-1,-,TRBV7-8,CASSLVSMDRNYNEQFF,TGTGCCAGCAGCTTAGTCTCAATGGACAGAAATTACAATGAGCAGTTCTTC
TRBD1,TRBJ1-1,-,TRBV27,CASSPLGQVPTEDTEAFF,TGTGCCAGCAGTCCCTTGGGACAGGTCCCTACGGAGGACACTGAAGCTTTCTTT
TRBD1,TRBJ2-1,-,TRBV28,CASSFDRVSYNEQFF,TGTGCCAGCAGTTTCGACAGGGTCTCCTACAATGAGCAGTTCTTC
TRBD1,TRBJ1-6,-,TRBV5-1,CASSIGQGNNSPLHF,TGCGCCAGCAGCATTGGACAGGGAAATAATTCACCCCTCCACTTT
-,TRBJ2-3,-,TRBV29-1,CSVGLGGRDTDTQYF,TGCAGCGTTGGCCTCGGGGGGCGGGACACAGATACGCAGTATTTT
-,TRBJ1-3,-,TRBV7-9,CASSLSGGRTGNTIYF,TGTGCCAGCAGCTTATCGGGGGGTAGGACTGGAAACACCATATATTTT
-,TRBJ1-6,-,TRBV23-1,CASSLTMGSPLHF,TGCGCCAGCAGTCTAACTATGGGTTCACCCCTCCACTTT
-,TRBJ1-5,few,TRBV28,CASSSYSQPQHF,TGTGCCAGCAGTTCCTACAGTCAGCCCCAGCATTTT
-,TRBJ2-7,-,TRBV11-2,CASRDPGTTYEQYF,TGTGCCAGCAGAGATCCCGGGACAACCTACGAGCAGTACTTC
TRBD1,TRBJ2-5,-,TRBV19,CASSSGQGDRTQYF,TGTGCCAGTAGTAGTGGGCAGGGGGATAGGACCCAGTACTTC
-,TRBJ2-3,-,TRBV7-9,CASSSLTGTTDTQYF,TGTGCCAGCAGCTCCCTAACGGGGACCACAGATACGCAGTATTTT
-,TRBJ1-2,-,TRBV4-1,CASSQVGKGQEGYTF,TGCGCCAGCAGCCAAGTAGGAAAGGGTCAGGAGGGCTACACCTTC
TRBD1,TRBJ1-1,-,TRBV11-3,CASSPGPGQEAFF,TGTGCCAGCAGCCCGGGTCCGGGACAGGAAGCTTTCTTT
-,TRBJ2-7,once,TRBV20-1,CSARETYEQYF,TGCAGTGCTAGAGAAACGTACGAGCAGTACTTC
TRBD2,TRBJ2-1,-,TRBV4-3,CASSQTWGGGSYNEQFF,TGCGCCAGCAGCCAAACTTGGGGGGGTGGCTCCTACAATGAGCAGTTCTTC
-,TRBJ2-7,-,TRBV7-9,CASTPNPGREQYF,TGTGCCAGCACCCCGAATCCGGGGCGAGAGCAGTACTTC
-,TRBJ1-2,once,TRBV6-5,CASSTTGYYGYTF,TGTGCCAGCAGTACCACAGGGTACTATGGCTACACCTTC
-,TRBJ2-5,-,TRBV6-6,CASSYYQSQETQYF,TGTGCCAGCAGTTACTACCAGAGTCAAGAGACCCAGTACTTC
-,TRBJ2-7,-,TRBV19,CASSIEGLLGDEQYF,TGTGCCAGTAGTATCGAGGGACTCCTAGGGGACGAGCAGTACTTC
-,TRBJ1-1,-,TRBV5-1,CASSHLGPDGTEAFF,TGCGCCAGCAGCCACCTAGGACCGGACGGGACTGAAGCTTTCTTT
-,TRBJ2-7,-,TRBV28,CASSSFKTGFNEQYF,TGTGCCAGCAGCTCTTTCAAAACAGGGTTTAACGAGCAGTACTTC
-,TRBJ1-1,-,TRBV9,CASSVDWGGTEAFF,TGTGCCAGCAGCGTAGATTGGGGTGGCACTGAAGCTTTCTTT
-,TRBJ2-1,-,TRBV7-9,CASQGGNEQFF,TGTGCCAGTCAGGGGGGGAATGAGCAGTTCTTC
-,TRBJ2-5,-,TRBV13,CASSPPSGETQYF,TGTGCCAGCAGCCCTCCCTCAGGCGAGACCCAGTACTTC
-,TRBJ2-7,-,TRBV30,CAWSLGTPYEQYF,TGTGCCTGGAGTTTGGGGACGCCCTACGAGCAGTACTTC
TRBD2,TRBJ2-5,-,TRBV9,CASSVLAGGSMETQYF,TGTGCCAGCAGCGTTCTAGCGGGGGGCAGTATGGAGACCCAGTACTTC
TRBD1,TRBJ2-7,-,TRBV6-6,CASSSPTGAYEQYF,TGTGCCAGCAGTTCCCCCACAGGGGCCTACGAGCAGTACTTC
-,TRBJ2-4,-,TRBV5-6,CASSLGFSSRDIQYF,TGTGCCAGCAGCTTGGGGTTTAGTTCAAGAGACATTCAGTACTTC
TRBD2,TRBJ2-1,-,TRBV7-3,CASSLTASGRPDEQFF,TGTGCCAGCAGCTTAACGGCTAGCGGACGACCGGATGAGCAGTTCTTC
-,TRBJ1-1,-,TRBV7-8,CASSLSRLTEAFF,TGTGCCAGCAGCTTATCACGGTTGACTGAAGCTTTCTTT
-,TRBJ2-7,once,TRBV6-6,CASSYGGLGYEQYF,TGTGCCAGCAGTTACGGTGGACTGGGGTACGAGCAGTACTTC
TRBD2,TRBJ2-5,-,TRBV7-9,CASSPLAGPPQETQYF,TGTGCCAGCAGCCCTTTAGCGGGCCCACCCCAAGAGACCCAGTACTTC